These 30 T cell receptor beta chains were sequenced from one sample in a study of tumor-infiltrating lymphocytes in primary liver carcinoma. Out of unsorted whole blood came the blood RNA, and germline DNA was extracted as well. cDNA specific to TCR beta was made from 500 ng of total RNA, with a constant-region primer employed for priming. TCR beta libraries came from three nested multiplex PCR rounds using slightly modified ARM-PCR. The opening two PCR rounds, ten to eleven cycles each, paired TRBV1-TRBV30 forward primers with a C-beta reverse primer. TCRdb passed the multiplex PCR reads through MiXCR, listing each CDR3 protein once. This sample has nearly 200,000 distinct CDR3 sequences; around 60% occur once, and the top ten carry around 7.1%. What was sequenced was peripheral blood. Receptors originate from a woman in her sixties with primary liver carcinoma and hepatitis B virus infection.

A note on this clonotype: Relative to the germline gene, one junction end is altered; a read error may explain this. This rearrangement joins TRBV11-2 to TRBJ2-7; 8 bases agree with TRBD1. The CDR3 has 14 amino acids. Germline lookup yields CDR1 SGHAT and CDR2 FQNNGV. CDR3 nucleotides: TGTGCCAGGAGCCGTGGGACAGGCTCCTACGGGCAGTACTTC. This translates into CARSRGTGSYGQYF.

Comment on this clonotype: The junction shows a germline mismatch at one end, possibly a read error. CDR3: CSIEGGTGEHETQYF. The DNA for the CDR3 is TGCAGCATTGAAGGGGGGACAGGGGAACATGAGACACAGTACTTC. The genes are TRBV29-1 and TRBJ2-5; TRBD1 aligns across 10 bases. The length of the CDR3 is 15 residues. The germline V gene encodes CDR1 SQVTM and CDR2 ANQGSEA.

V and J are TRBV11-2 and TRBJ2-5; 14 bases are shared with TRBD2. V shed 1 base and J 5 bases; nucleotides not matched to a gene: 12. CDR1 and CDR2 (germline): SGHAT, FQNNGV. This CDR3 contains 19 residues. The CDR3 DNA is TGTGCCAGCAGCTTAGGATGGGGACTAGCGGGAGCTTCCTATGAGACCCAGTACTTC. It encodes CASSLGWGLAGASYETQYF.

The V and J genes are TRBV29-1 and TRBJ2-1; 7 positions agree with TRBD1. The CDR3 spans 12 residues. After removal of 6 bases from V and 6 bases from J, the junction contained 5 bases not matched to a gene. Per the germline V gene, CDR1 is SQVTM and CDR2 is ANQGSEA. CDR3 sequence (DNA): TGCAGCGTGAGGGACAGTTCCAATGAGCAGTTCTTC. As protein: CSVRDSSNEQFF.

This clonotype was observed a few times. This rearrangement joins TRBV6-2 or TRBV6-3 to TRBJ2-5; possible D gene TRBD2, 6 bases. Germline V gives CDR1 MNHEY, CDR2 SVGEGT. The CDR3 runs to 16 residues. V was trimmed by 5 bases and J by 2 bases, leaving 18 bases between them. The CDR3 spells CASSTGLSGEQETQYF. The CDR3 DNA reads TGTGCCAGCAGTACTGGACTATCGGGTGAACAAGAGACCCAGTACTTC.

As concerns this clonotype: Relative to the germline gene, one junction end is altered; a read error may explain this. The chain joins TRBV11-3 to TRBJ2-2; the D gene is possibly TRBD2 (5 bases). This CDR3 comprises 15 residues. Germline CDR1 and CDR2: SGHNT and YENEEA. The CDR3 sequence is CASSQWASSTVELFF. The CDR3 DNA reads TGTGCCAGCAGCCAGTGGGCTAGCAGCACCGTGGAGCTGTTTTTT.

V usage is TRBV29-1 and J usage is TRBJ1-4, with D maybe TRBD1 (6 bases). The germline V gene encodes CDR1 SQVTM and CDR2 ANQGSEA. V was pared by 7 bases and J by 13 bases, with 22 bases between. The CDR3 runs 13 residues. For the CDR3, the DNA is TGCAGCGGCCTTGGGGGCAGGGAGGGAACACTGTTTTTT. Protein: CSGLGGREGTLFF.

Comments on this clonotype: Since no conserved phenylalanine or tryptophan closes the CDR3, a read error is the likely cause. The V and J genes are TRBV11-2 and TRBJ2-5; 11 positions match TRBD2. The germline V gene encodes CDR1 SGHAT and CDR2 FQNNGV. This CDR3 contains 15 residues. CDR3 coding DNA: TGTGCCAACAGCTTAGCGGGAGGGGGACAAGAGACCCAGTACTCC. This encodes CANSLAGGGQETQYS.

Turning to this clonotype: At one of its ends the junction is not consistent with the germline gene, which may arise from a read error. The rearrangement links TRBV4-2 to TRBJ1-2; TRBD1 aligns across 8 bases. There are 15 residues in the CDR3. Germline V gene data show CDR1 as LGHNA and CDR2 as YNFKEQ. The chain's CDR3 is CASNQEQGGDYGYTF. CDR3 nucleotide sequence: TGTGCCAGCAACCAAGAACAGGGGGGGGACTATGGCTATACCTTC.

On this clonotype itself: This may be a read error: a much more frequent sequence differs by one nucleotide. J is TRBJ1-1 and V is TRBV5-4; D is unclear. The V gene's germline CDR1 is SGHNT and CDR2 YYREEE (reference sequence). Trimming cost V 0 bases and J 1 base, with 10 bases left between them. The CDR3 is 15 amino acids. The CDR3 sequence is CASSLDREWNTEAFF. For the CDR3, the DNA is TGTGCCAGCAGCTTGGATCGGGAGTGGAACACTGAAGCTTTCTTT. Looking up the rest from reference TRBV5-4 and TRBJ1-1 gives the full variable domain: ETGVTQSPTHLIKTRGQQVTLRCSSQSGHNTVSWYQQALGQGPQFIFQYYREEENGRGNFPPRFSGLQFPNYSSELNVNALELDDSALYLCASSLDREWNTEAFFGQGTRLTVV.

The chain uses TRBV12-3 or TRBV12-4 and TRBJ2-7; 7 bases are shared with TRBD2. The CDR3 runs to 14 residues. V lost 10 bases to trimming and J lost 4 bases; unmatched junction nucleotides: 13. DNA for the CDR3: TGTGCCAACAGGACGCAAGGGGAGGGATACGAGCAGTACTTC. Its protein product is CANRTQGEGYEQYF.

The chain links TRBV10-2 to TRBJ2-7; a possible D gene is TRBD2 (7 bases). The germline V gene encodes CDR1 WSHSY and CDR2 SAAADI. The CDR3 is made up of 16 amino acids. V lost 7 bases and J lost 0, with 19 bases in between. Written as DNA, the CDR3 is TGCGCCAGCAAGGACATCAGCGGGACACCCTCCTACGAGCAGTACTTC. It codes for CASKDISGTPSYEQYF.

This rearrangement joins TRBV5-1 to TRBJ2-2; 9 bases are shared with TRBD2. Germline assignment: CDR1 SGHRS and CDR2 YFSETQ. This CDR3 spans 18 amino acids. Trimming removed 3 bases from V and 2 bases from J; junction bases left unmatched: 11. CDR3 sequence: CASSSGILAGVNTGELFF. The CDR3 coding sequence is TGCGCCAGCAGCTCGGGGATATTAGCGGGAGTCAACACCGGGGAGCTGTTTTTT.

The chain carries TRBV30 and TRBJ2-1; 10 bases line up with TRBD2. There are 16 residues in the CDR3. The germline gives CDR1 GTSNPN, CDR2 SVGIG (reference sequence). J gave up 3 bases and V 2 bases, and 7 bases lay outside the gene matches. The CDR3 DNA reads TGTGCCTGGAGTCACCCAGCGGGAGGGTTCTACAATGAGCAGTTCTTC. Translation gives CAWSHPAGGFYNEQFF.

This clonotype was seen a handful of times. The chain carries TRBV11-2 and TRBJ2-3; 10 nucleotides align to TRBD2. This CDR3 has 18 amino acids. Trimming cost V 4 bases and J 0 bases; bases outside gene matches: 10. Per germline, CDR1 SGHAT and CDR2 FQNNGV. As DNA, the CDR3 is TGTGCCAGCAGCTCCTCTAGGCTAGCGGGAGTTAGCACAGATACGCAGTATTTT. Translated: CASSSSRLAGVSTDTQYF. Variable domain in full (rest from reference TRBV11-2 and TRBJ2-3): EAGVAQSPRYKIIEKRQSVAFWCNPISGHATLYWYQQILGQGPKLLIQFQNNGVVDDSQLPKDRFSAERLKGVDSTLKIQPAKLEDSAVYLCASSSSRLAGVSTDTQYFGPGTRLTVL.

Only a few counts were recorded for this clonotype. This rearrangement joins TRBV28 to TRBJ2-1; a weak D match, TRBD2 (7 bases). Trimming left V 3 bases short and J 14 bases short, with 11 bases between. The CDR3 consists of 11 residues. Germline V gene data show CDR1 as MDHEN and CDR2 as SYDVKM. The CDR3 region has the DNA TGTGCCAGCAGTTTGGAGGGGGGGGAGTTCTTC. It codes for CASSLEGGEFF.

This clonotype was observed many times. The V gene is TRBV10-3, the J gene TRBJ1-1; 10 bases line up with TRBD1. Germline CDR1 and CDR2: ENHRY and SYGVKD. Trimming cost V 5 bases and J 0 bases; bases outside gene matches: 6. The CDR3 sequence is 16 residues long. CDR3 sequence reads: CAISMDRGGMNTEAFF. CDR3 in DNA: TGTGCCATCAGTATGGACAGGGGGGGGATGAACACTGAAGCTTTCTTT.

As concerns this clonotype: Just one base apart from a much larger clone, this may be a read error. The genes are TRBV4-1 and TRBJ1-1; D remains unclear. The CDR3 consists of 19 residues. Germline-derived CDR1 and CDR2 are MGHRA and YSYEKL. CDR3: CAISQDLRVRAGGNTEAFF. CDR3 nucleotide sequence: TGCGCCATCAGCCAAGATTTGCGCGTACGGGCGGGAGGGAACACTGAAGCTTTCTTT.

V and J are TRBV5-1 and TRBJ2-1, with D hard to call. The CDR3 is 15 amino acids. V lost 2 bases, J lost 0 bases, and 9 bases lay in between. The germline V gene has CDR1 SGHRS and CDR2 YFSETQ. CDR3 nucleotide sequence: TGCGCCAGCAGCTTTACACTTAACTCCTACAATGAGCAGTTCTTC. This translates into CASSFTLNSYNEQFF.

V and J are TRBV4-2 and TRBJ1-4, with D perhaps TRBD1 (6 bases). V dropped 1 base and J dropped 7 bases, with 22 bases sitting between them. This CDR3 comprises 18 residues. Germline-derived CDR1 and CDR2 are LGHNA and YNFKEQ. CDR3: CASSQAWQEDVRGEKLFF. The DNA for the CDR3 is TGTGCCAGCAGCCAAGCGTGGCAGGAAGACGTCAGGGGTGAAAAACTGTTTTTT.

This clonotype has at least ten counts. The chain is built from TRBV12-3 or TRBV12-4 and TRBJ2-5; D tentatively reads TRBD1 or TRBD2 (5 bases each). V dropped 2 bases and J dropped 3 bases, with 13 bases sitting between them. The CDR3 contains 15 residues. CDR3 DNA sequence: TGTGCCAGCAGTTTAAAATTCGGGGCAGAAGAGACCCAGTACTTC. The encoded protein is CASSLKFGAEETQYF.

Worth noting for this clonotype: Given a much more abundant clone one base away, this may be a read error. The gene calls are TRBV11-1 and TRBJ2-1; 11 bases are a match to TRBD2. The CDR3 spans 16 residues. The J segment lost 6 bases and the V segment lost 4 bases, leaving 8 bases of the junction unmatched. CDR1 and CDR2 from the germline V gene are SGHAT and FQDESV (reference sequence). CDR3 sequence (DNA): TGTGCCAGCAGCTCAACTAGCGGGAGCCGGTTCAATGAGCAGTTCTTC. This sequence encodes CASSSTSGSRFNEQFF. Combining the CDR3 with reference TRBV11-1 and TRBJ2-1 gives the whole variable domain EAEVAQSPRYKITEKSQAVAFWCDPISGHATLYWYRQILGQGPELLVQFQDESVVDDSQLPKDRFSAERLKGVDSTLKIQPAELGDSAMYLCASSSTSGSRFNEQFFGPGTRLTVL.

Many counts were recorded for this clonotype. The chain couples TRBV10-3 to TRBJ2-1; 11 nucleotides match TRBD2. The CDR3 is made up of 13 amino acids. Trimming removed 11 bases from V and 6 bases from J; junction bases left unmatched: 6. CDR1 and CDR2 (germline): ENHRY, SYGVKD. The CDR3 DNA reads TGTGCCTCCGGGGGGACTAGCGGCAATGAGCAGTTCTTC. Residues: CASGGTSGNEQFF.

This clonotype was picked up a small number of times. A read error may explain this, as a much larger clone is one base away. This chain uses TRBV6-1 with TRBJ2-3, with a possible D match to TRBD1 (7 bases). CDR1 is MNHNS, CDR2 SASEGT, per germline. This CDR3 comprises 15 residues. The CDR3 DNA is TGTGCCAACAGTGAATGGGGGGACAGCACGGATACGCAGTATTTT. This gives the protein CANSEWGDSTDTQYF.

In this sample, this clonotype turned up a few times. The chain employs TRBV5-1 and TRBJ2-7; D not certain. V lost 1 base to trimming and J lost 2 bases, with 10 bases between them. The CDR3 consists of 14 residues. Germline lookup yields CDR1 SGHRS and CDR2 YFSETQ. The CDR3 region has the DNA TGCGCCAGCAGCTTGTTGCCCGGTCCCTACGAGCAGTACTTC. This gives the protein CASSLLPGPYEQYF.

There are a few counts of this clonotype. The junction shows a germline mismatch at one end, possibly a read error. The gene calls are TRBV6-1 and TRBJ2-2; tentatively, D is TRBD2 (5 bases). The V gene's germline CDR1 is MNHNS and CDR2 SASEGT. The CDR3 consists of 17 residues. The CDR3 reads CASSELTRITNTGEPFF. CDR3 bases: TGTGCCAGCAGTGAGTTGACTCGTATAACGAACACCGGGGAGCCGTTTTTT.

The rearrangement uses TRBV6-6 and TRBJ2-5; 8 nucleotides line up with TRBD1. The germline V gene has CDR1 MNHNY and CDR2 SVGAGI (reference sequence). V dropped 0 bases and J dropped 5; count of bases not matched to a gene: 14. This CDR3 contains 18 residues. DNA of the CDR3: TGTGCCAGCAGTTACTCGAGTCGGCCCAGGGGGCGCCCGGAGACCCAGTACTTC. It is translated as CASSYSSRPRGRPETQYF.

This chain uses TRBV11-2 with TRBJ2-6; tentatively, D is TRBD1 or TRBD2 (5 bases each). The length of the CDR3 is 19 residues. In germline, CDR1 is SGHAT, CDR2 FQNNGV. The V end lost 5 bases, the J end lost 4 bases, and 24 bases lay between the germline ends. As DNA, the CDR3 is TGTGCCAGCAGCCAGTTTGGCTCTTCTCGTGGGGACGGGGCCAACGTCCTGACTTTC. Its protein is CASSQFGSSRGDGANVLTF.

On this clonotype itself: This CDR3 fails to terminate in the conserved phenylalanine or tryptophan, so it likely reflects a read error. The genes are TRBV12-3 or TRBV12-4 and TRBJ2-2; TRBD1 might be the D (5 bases). V lost 3 bases to trimming and J lost 3 bases, with 11 bases between them. This CDR3 region has 15 residues. As DNA, the CDR3 is TGTGCCAGCAGTTTCTGGGGCGGTGACACCGGGGAGCTGTTTTCT. This encodes CASSFWGGDTGELFS.

Concerning this clonotype: A much larger clone lies a single base off, so this may be a read error. This chain uses TRBV7-8 with TRBJ1-4; the match to TRBD1 covers 7 bases. The CDR3 runs 15 residues. CDR1 and CDR2 (germline): SGHVS, FQNEAQ. The CDR3 nucleotides are TGTACCAGCAGCCCAAACAGGGGTCCAAGCGAAAAACTGTTTTTT. Translated: CTSSPNRGPSEKLFF. Supplemented by reference TRBV7-8 and TRBJ1-4, the full variable domain reads GAGVSQSPRYKVAKRGQDVALRCDPISGHVSLFWYQQALGQGPEFLTYFQNEAQLDKSGLPSDRFFAERPEGSVSTLKIQRTQQEDSAVYLCTSSPNRGPSEKLFFGSGTQLSVL.